One and the same sample provided the 22 T cell receptor gamma chains below, sequenced in a study of intestinal T cells in coeliac disease. Using 200 to 250 ng of biopsy DNA, TRG was amplified with LymphoTrack primers. TCRdb re-called the multiplex PCR reads via CATT. The data hold 650 to 800 gamma-chain clones, with about 49% observed a single time. Each case's genomic DNA was extracted from ten 5-µm formalin-fixed paraffin-embedded scrolls. Sample: a duodenal biopsy. These receptors all come from a human donor who served as a control with a normal duodenal biopsy, not a healthy volunteer.

There are a few counts of this clone. The chain employs TRGV11 and TRGJP1. TRGV11 carries the ORF label, with uncertain function. This CDR3 comprises 15 residues. Trimming cost V 0 bases and J 10 bases; bases outside gene matches: 8. The CDR3 region has the DNA TGTGCCTGCTGGATTAGGCACAGGCGGGTTTGGTTCAAGATATTT. As protein: CACWIRHRRVWFKIF.

The chain carries TRGV10 and TRGJ1 or TRGJ2. TRGV10 is marked as an open reading frame, function uncertain. Germline trimming cut 8 bases from V and 3 bases from J; bases unmatched to any gene: 11. The CDR3 consists of 14 residues. CDR3 nucleotide sequence: TGTGCTGCGTGGGATTATAAAGGTTATTATAAGAAACTCTTT. Translated: CAAWDYKGYYKKLF.

The genes are TRGV5 and TRGJ1 or TRGJ2. Germline V gene sequence: CDR1 VINAFY, CDR2 YDVSNSKD. The CDR3 consists of 13 residues. With V trimmed by 4 bases and J by 7 bases, 10 bases remained unmatched. CDR3 in amino acids: CATWDPEGYKKLF. CDR3 nucleotide sequence: TGTGCCACCTGGGATCCCGAGGGGTATAAGAAACTCTTT.

In this sample, this clone is large. The rearrangement joins TRGV2 to TRGJ1 or TRGJ2. The CDR3 covers 13 residues. J was trimmed by 0 bases and V by 2 bases; bases with no gene match: 1. CDR1 is EGSNGY, CDR2 YDSYNSKV, per germline. The CDR3 sequence: CATWDENYYKKLF. Written as DNA, the CDR3 is TGTGCCACCTGGGACGAGAATTATTATAAGAAACTCTTT.

In this sample, this clone turned up a few times. The rearrangement uses TRGV9 and TRGJ1 or TRGJ2. CDR1 and CDR2 from the germline V gene are GITISATS and ISYDGTV (reference sequence). This CDR3 region has 15 residues. V was clipped by 10 bases and J by 3 bases; unmatched bases: 18. The CDR3 nucleotides are TGTGCCTTTGTGGGAGGTGGGCCCACTTATTATAAGAAACTCTTT. Translated, it gives CAFVGGGPTYYKKLF.

Of note for this clone: A much larger clone sits a single nucleotide away, making a read error possible. V and J are TRGV9 and TRGJ1 or TRGJ2. The CDR3 consists of 14 residues. CDR1 is GITISATS and CDR2 is ISYDGTV in the germline V gene (reference sequence). The CDR3 nucleotides read TGCGCCTTGTGGGAGGCGCGCCCTTATTATAAGAAACTCTTT. Translation: CALWEARPYYKKLF.

The rearrangement links TRGV2 to TRGJ1 or TRGJ2. Germline V gene lookup returns CDR1 EGSNGY and CDR2 YDSYNSKV. The CDR3 is 16 amino acids. Germline trimming cut 0 bases from V and 10 bases from J; bases unmatched to any gene: 18. CDR3 in DNA: TGTGCCACCTGGGACGGGGCGCCGGATTCGGTGAGAAAGAAACTCTTT. Translating gives CATWDGAPDSVRKKLF.

In the case of this clone: The DNA is omitted, as the CDR3 cannot be located on it reliably, and the CDR3 follows TCRdb's listing. This chain joins TRGV11 and TRGJ1 or TRGJ2. TRGV11 is sorted into the ORF group, with uncertain function. A total of 17 residues make up the CDR3, ends included. This CDR3 is CTTVPAGLGPGGYKKLF.

This clone occurred a few times. A single base separates this from a much larger clone, so it may be a read error. The V call is TRGV5, the J call TRGJ1 or TRGJ2. Per germline, CDR1 VINAFY and CDR2 YDVSNSKD. The CDR3 contains 13 residues. V dropped 3 bases and J dropped 5; count of bases not matched to a gene: 7. CDR3 region: CATWDGPDYKKLF. As DNA, the CDR3 is TGTGCCACCTGGGACGGGCCAGATTATAAGAAACTCTTT.

In this sample, this clone turned up a few times. A junction boundary mismatches the germline segment, possibly from a read error. Other nucleotide sequences from this sample produce the same CDR3. V is TRGV9 and J is TRGJ1 or TRGJ2. In germline, CDR1 is GITISATS, CDR2 ISYDGTV (reference sequence). The CDR3 is 15 residues long. Here the CDR3 reads CALWEVPLGYYKKLF. In DNA, the CDR3 is TGTGCCCTGTGGGAGGTGCCCTTGGGGTATTATAAGAAACTCTTT.

This sequence joins TRGV10 and TRGJP1. TRGV10 is known as an ORF, though its function is uncertain. The trim removed 13 bases at V and 8 bases at J, leaving 8 bases unmatched. CDR3 length: 11 residues. CDR3 loop: CAVALGWFKIF. The CDR3 DNA reads as TGTGCTGTCGCACTAGGTTGGTTCAAGATATTT.

This clone has a handful of counts. The protein held in TCRdb is that of a much larger clone and does not match this DNA's translation at residue 13, likely because of a read error; the protein shown is translated from the DNA. The chain carries TRGV10 and TRGJP1. The end of the DNA aligns better with TRGJP, so the J call may be wrong. TRGV10 is an ORF, and what it does is uncertain. The CDR3 runs to 14 residues. Written as DNA, the CDR3 is TGTGCTGCGTGGGATTATGAGGATAATTGGTTCAAGGTATTT. Its translation is CAAWDYEDNWFKVF.

This clone has just a few counts. One junction end disagrees with the germline gene, perhaps due to a read error. The identical CDR3 is also encoded by other nucleotide sequences in the sample. The CDR3 sequence is CALWEDIYYKKLF. In nucleotides, the CDR3 is TGCGCCTTGTGGGAGGATATTTATTATAAGAAACTCTTT. The rearrangement links TRGV9 to TRGJ1 or TRGJ2. The CDR3 loop spans 13 amino acids. CDR1 is GITISATS and CDR2 is ISYDGTV in the germline V gene (reference sequence).

As for this clone: The translation of this DNA and the TCRdb protein of a much larger clone differ at residue 3, probably owing to a read error; the protein shown here is translated from the DNA. The V gene is TRGV10, the J gene TRGJ1 or TRGJ2. TRGV10 is recorded as an ORF, its role being uncertain. The length of the CDR3 is 11 residues. In DNA, the CDR3 is TGTGCTACGTGGGTGAGGTATAAGAAACTCTTT. This encodes CATWVRYKKLF.

This clone was seen more than once but under ten times. This chain uses TRGV2 with TRGJP1. Per germline, CDR1 EGSNGY and CDR2 YDSYNSKV. With 1 base clipped from V and 10 bases from J, the junction kept 12 bases outside the gene matches. The CDR3 has 15 amino acids. The CDR3: CATWDGHAVVWFKIF. CDR3 sequence (DNA): TGTGCCACCTGGGACGGCCACGCGGTGGTTTGGTTCAAGATATTT.

With respect to this clone: A far larger clone is one nucleotide away, so this likely arose from a read error. Different DNA sequences within this sample yield the same CDR3. The CDR3 reads CAAWVRYKKLF. DNA for the CDR3: TGTGCTGCGTGGGTGAGGTATAAGAAACTCTTC. J is TRGJ1 or TRGJ2 and V is TRGV10. TRGV10 is treated as an ORF (open reading frame) with a function not yet certain. The CDR3 contains 11 residues.

This clone was detected a few times. The chain uses TRGV5 and TRGJ1 or TRGJ2. The CDR3 sequence is 13 residues long. Trimming at V came to 2 bases and at J to 10 bases, leaving 11 bases not matched to a gene. From germline, CDR1 is VINAFY and CDR2 YDVSNSKD. The CDR3 reads CATWDTNIIKKLF. Here the CDR3 DNA reads TGTGCCACCTGGGACACCAACATTATAAAGAAACTCTTT.

This clone was seen a handful of times. This may stem from a read error, because a much larger clone lies one nucleotide away. Other nucleotide sequences from this sample produce the same CDR3. The chain combines TRGV2 with TRGJ1 or TRGJ2. From germline, CDR1 is EGSNGY and CDR2 YDSYNSKV. CDR3 length: 12 residues. The CDR3 spells CATWDRIYKKLF. CDR3 bases: TGCGCCACCTGGGACCGAATCTATAAGAAACTCTTT.

The genes are TRGV8 and TRGJ1 or TRGJ2. CDR1 is VENAVY and CDR2 is YDSYNSRV in the germline V gene. The CDR3 length is 18 residues. V shed 5 bases, J shed 0 bases, and the junction held 19 bases outside the gene matches. The CDR3 DNA reads as TGTGCCACCTGGGTTACGCTGACACCAAATTCGAATTATTATAAGAAACTCTTT. The encoded protein is CATWVTLTPNSNYYKKLF.

This clone was seen only a few times. Translating this DNA gives a protein that differs at residue 3 from the TCRdb one, which belongs to a much larger clone; a read error is likely, and the protein shown is this translation. The CDR3 DNA reads TGTGCCGCCTGGGATGGTTGGTTCAAGATATTT. Protein sequence: CAAWDGWFKIF. The rearrangement joins TRGV8 to TRGJP1. The CDR3 length is 11 residues. Germline CDR1 and CDR2: VENAVY and YDSYNSRV.

This chain links TRGV2 with TRGJ1 or TRGJ2. The V gene's germline CDR1 is EGSNGY and CDR2 YDSYNSKV. With 0 bases clipped from V and 9 bases from J, the junction kept 14 bases outside the gene matches. The CDR3 has 15 residues. As DNA, the CDR3 is TGTGCCACCTGGGACGGGCTCCTGATTTTGGGTAAGAAACTCTTT. It codes for CATWDGLLILGKKLF.

This clone has only a few counts. The chain uses TRGV5 and TRGJ1 or TRGJ2. Germline V CDR1 and CDR2: VINAFY, YDVSNSKD. CDR3 size: 12 residues. V shed 3 bases, J shed 3 bases, and the junction held 2 bases outside the gene matches. The CDR3 loop is CATWDFYYKKLF. As DNA, the CDR3 is TGTGCCACCTGGGACTTTTATTATAAGAAACTCTTT.